These 30 T cell receptor beta chains share one sample of origin, sequenced in a study of control samples from healthy donors and cancer patients. The protocol was immunoSEQ multiplex PCR, while the TCRdb copy is restricted to in-frame clones and leaves out a portion. The table lists roughly 68,000 clones, about 83% of them singletons. Sequencing was performed on blood. The receptors shown here come from a man in his sixties in good health.

The V gene is TRBV5-4, the J gene TRBJ2-3; 7 nucleotides line up with TRBD1. Germline V gene sequence: CDR1 SGHNT, CDR2 YYREEE (reference sequence). This CDR3 is 14 amino acids long. V lost 6 bases to trimming and J lost 0 bases; unmatched junction nucleotides: 4. CDR3 region: CASNSGQSTDTQYF. CDR3 nucleotides: TGTGCCAGCAACTCGGGACAGAGCACAGATACGCAGTATTTT. Using reference TRBV5-4 and TRBJ2-3 for the parts outside the CDR3, the full variable domain is ETGVTQSPTHLIKTRGQQVTLRCSSQSGHNTVSWYQQALGQGPQFIFQYYREEENGRGNFPPRFSGLQFPNYSSELNVNALELDDSALYLCASNSGQSTDTQYFGPGTRLTVL.

The chain has TRBV9 and TRBJ2-5, with D maybe TRBD2 (5 bases). The CDR3 length is 15 residues. Deletions cut 1 base from V and 5 bases from J, with 15 bases between. Germline V CDR1 and CDR2: SGDLS, YYNGEE. The CDR3 bases are TGTGCCAGCAGCGTATTTGGGGAGCGGTGGGAGACCCAGTACTTC. It translates to CASSVFGERWETQYF.

The chain carries TRBV7-9 and TRBJ2-3, with 7 bases fitting TRBD1. Trimming removed 2 bases from V and 9 bases from J; junction bases left unmatched: 5. Germline assignment: CDR1 SEHNR and CDR2 FQNEAQ (reference sequence). The CDR3 extends over 13 amino acids. CDR3 bases: TGTGCCAGCAGCTTACAAACAGGGGTCACGCAGTATTTT. Translated, it gives CASSLQTGVTQYF.

The V gene is TRBV30, the J gene TRBJ2-5; D perhaps matches TRBD2 (6 bases). V lost 3 bases, J lost 4 bases, and 18 bases lay in between. Germline values: CDR1 GTSNPN, CDR2 SVGIG (reference sequence). The CDR3 runs to 15 residues. DNA of the CDR3: TGTGCCTGGAGCAAAGGGGTGAGAGCGGGAGAGACCCAGTACTTC. Its protein product is CAWSKGVRAGETQYF. The full variable domain, its missing parts supplied by reference TRBV30 and TRBJ2-5, is SQTIHQWPATLVQPVGSPLSLECTVEGTSNPNLYWYRQAAGRGLQLLFYSVGIGQISSEVPQNLSASRPQDRQFILSSKKLLLSDSGFYLCAWSKGVRAGETQYFGPGTRLLVL.

V is TRBV28 and J is TRBJ1-4; 7 bases align to TRBD1. V lost 5 bases to trimming and J lost 3 bases; unmatched junction nucleotides: 12. This CDR3 region has 17 residues. Germline CDR1 and CDR2: MDHEN and SYDVKM. CDR3 in amino acids: CASSGPGRGTSNEKLFF. CDR3 nucleotide sequence: TGTGCCAGCAGTGGGCCGGGCAGGGGGACATCTAATGAAAAACTGTTTTTT.

The chain uses TRBV5-1 and TRBJ1-1, with D unresolved. Deletions cut 4 bases from V and 1 base from J, with 11 bases between. Per the germline V gene, CDR1 is SGHRS and CDR2 is YFSETQ. This CDR3 region has 14 residues. The chain's CDR3 is CASSLKAPNTEAFF. The CDR3 DNA follows: TGCGCCAGCAGCCTTAAGGCACCGAACACTGAAGCTTTCTTT.

This chain connects TRBV7-9 to TRBJ1-2; D might be TRBD1 (5 bases). V gave up 5 bases and J gave up 4 bases, with 11 bases separating them. Germline CDR1 SEHNR, CDR2 FQNEAQ (reference sequence). This CDR3 has 13 residues. CDR3 region: CASSITGSYGYTF. The CDR3 nucleotides read TGTGCCAGCAGCATTACAGGCAGCTATGGCTACACCTTC.

The gene calls are TRBV18 and TRBJ2-7; a weak D match, TRBD2 (5 bases). Trimming stripped 3 bases from V and 0 bases from J, with 12 bases between. Per germline, CDR1 KGHSH and CDR2 LQKENI. The CDR3 length is 15 residues. The CDR3 sequence is CASSPRLASSYEQYF. As DNA, the CDR3 is TGTGCCAGCTCACCTAGGTTAGCGAGCTCCTACGAGCAGTACTTC.

This chain connects TRBV24-1 to TRBJ2-5; 7 bases map to TRBD1. The ends lost 2 bases at V and 5 bases at J; junction bases unmatched: 10. CDR3 length: 16 amino acids. Germline V lookup: CDR1 KGHDR, CDR2 SFDVKD. The CDR3 region is CATSDSTGPLMETQYF. CDR3 DNA sequence: TGTGCCACCAGTGATTCGACAGGGCCCCTGATGGAGACCCAGTACTTC.

The DNA for the CDR3 is TGTGCCACCAGCGGGGACAGAGACTACTATGGCTACACCTTC. Translation: CATSGDRDYYGYTF. V gene TRBV15 combines with J gene TRBJ1-2; 7 positions match TRBD1. V trimming: 5 bases; J trimming: 3 bases; junction bases outside the gene matches: 6. Germline CDR1 LNHNV, CDR2 YYDKDF (reference sequence). The CDR3 sequence is 14 residues long.

The V call is TRBV7-9, the J call TRBJ2-1, with TRBD2 matching 9 bases. The germline CDR1 and CDR2 sequences are SEHNR and FQNEAQ (reference sequence). V shed 5 bases and J 5 bases; nucleotides not matched to a gene: 16. This CDR3 has 18 amino acids. The CDR3: CASSPARLAGVGDNEQFF. The CDR3 DNA reads TGTGCCAGCAGCCCAGCCCGTTTAGCGGGAGTAGGGGACAATGAGCAGTTCTTC.

The chain joins TRBV4-1 to TRBJ2-3, with TRBD2 as a possible D gene (5 bases). The ends were cut back, 0 bases at V and 4 bases at J, with 11 bases in the middle. In germline, CDR1 is MGHRA, CDR2 YSYEKL. The CDR3 extends over 15 amino acids. The CDR3: CASSQEGRQSDTQYF. The CDR3 DNA is TGCGCCAGCAGCCAAGAAGGGAGACAATCAGATACGCAGTATTTT.

V gene TRBV10-2 combines with J gene TRBJ1-6, with D possibly being TRBD1 (6 bases). The CDR3 length is 14 residues. Germline values: CDR1 WSHSY, CDR2 SAAADI. The V end was cut by 3 bases, the J end by 8 bases, with 11 bases between. The CDR3 nucleotides are TGCGCCAGCAGTGAACAGGGTTGGCATTCACCCCTCCACTTT. Its translation is CASSEQGWHSPLHF.

The chain employs TRBV21-1 and TRBJ1-3; the D call in the table, TRBD1, was not verified against the DNA. TRBV21-1 is a documented pseudogene. The CDR3 has 14 residues. The CDR3 bases are TGTGCCAGCAGAAGGGGGTACTCTGGAAACACCATATATTTT. It is translated as CASRRGYSGNTIYF.

The chain carries TRBV4-3 and TRBJ1-4; no clear D gene. Germline V lookup: CDR1 LGHNA, CDR2 YSLEER. Trimming left V 0 bases short and J 5 bases short, with 10 bases between. There are 15 residues in the CDR3. For the CDR3, the DNA is TGCGCCAGCAGCCAAGAATGGCGGATCAATGAAAAACTGTTTTTT. This codes for CASSQEWRINEKLFF.

The chain joins TRBV7-8 to TRBJ2-3; tentatively, D is TRBD2 (5 bases). This CDR3 region has 16 residues. CDR1 and CDR2 (germline): SGHVS, FQNEAQ. Trimming took off 0 bases at V and 0 bases at J, with 10 bases between the two ends. The CDR3: CASSLARRTSTDTQYF. For the CDR3, the DNA is TGTGCCAGCAGCTTAGCGCGGCGGACTAGCACAGATACGCAGTATTTT.

The V and J genes are TRBV10-3 and TRBJ2-5; D gene ambiguous. CDR3 length: 14 amino acids. Per the germline V gene, CDR1 is ENHRY and CDR2 is SYGVKD. V was trimmed by 4 bases and J by 5 bases, leaving 14 bases between them. The CDR3 bases are TGTGCCATCAGTGGTGGCAGTGGATTCGAGACCCAGTACTTC. This translates into CAISGGSGFETQYF.

The CDR3 DNA follows: TGCAGCGTCCTGGCATCGGGACAAAGCAAAAACATTCAGTACTTC. This sequence encodes CSVLASGQSKNIQYF. The chain joins TRBV29-1 to TRBJ2-4, with a weak D call TRBD1 (6 bases). CDR3 size: 15 residues. V was trimmed by 6 bases and J by 3 bases, leaving 18 bases between them. Germline V gives CDR1 SQVTM, CDR2 ANQGSEA. Together with reference TRBV29-1 and TRBJ2-4, the CDR3 gives the full variable domain: SAVISQKPSRDICQRGTSLTIQCQVDSQVTMMFWYRQQPGQSLTLIATANQGSEATYESGFVIDKFPISRPNLTFSTLTVSNMSPEDSSIYLCSVLASGQSKNIQYFGAGTRLSVL.

For this clone: The junction departs from the called germline gene at one end, perhaps through a read error. J is TRBJ2-1 and V is TRBV6-5; D possibly uses TRBD1 or TRBD2 (5 bases each). Per the germline V gene, CDR1 is MNHEY and CDR2 is SVGAGI. The CDR3 has 15 residues. The CDR3 loop is CVSSSPFRGANEQFF. The CDR3 DNA sequence: TGTGTCAGCAGCTCGCCATTCAGAGGGGCCAATGAGCAGTTCTTC.

The V and J genes are TRBV7-3 and TRBJ2-1; 12 bases align to TRBD2. V lost 2 bases and J lost 7; bases outside the gene matches: 6. This CDR3 contains 16 residues. Germline CDR1 and CDR2: SGHTA and FQGTGA. CDR3 region: CASSLSRTSGMNEQFF. As DNA, the CDR3 is TGTGCCAGCAGCTTATCTAGGACTAGCGGGATGAATGAGCAGTTCTTC.

The CDR3 DNA follows: TGTGCCACCAGCATGGGGGTCCTAAACACTGAAGCTTTCTTT. Translation gives CATSMGVLNTEAFF. The chain combines TRBV15 with TRBJ1-1, with D maybe TRBD1 (5 bases). V was pared by 4 bases and J by 2 bases, with 11 bases between. CDR1 and CDR2 from the germline V gene are LNHNV and YYDKDF (reference sequence). This CDR3 region has 14 residues. Supplemented by reference TRBV15 and TRBJ1-1, the full variable domain reads DAMVIQNPRYQVTQFGKPVTLSCSQTLNHNVMYWYQQKSSQAPKLLFHYYDKDFNNEADTPDNFQSRRPNTSFCFLDIRSPGLGDTAMYLCATSMGVLNTEAFFGQGTRLTVV.

The V gene is TRBV28, the J gene TRBJ2-1; D unresolved. Germline V gene data show CDR1 as MDHEN and CDR2 as SYDVKM. There are 12 residues in the CDR3. Trimming stripped 5 bases from V and 9 bases from J, with 11 bases between. This CDR3 reads CASSPQVSEQFF. The CDR3 DNA reads TGTGCCAGCAGTCCCCAGGTTAGTGAGCAGTTCTTC.

The chain couples TRBV4-1 to TRBJ2-2; perhaps TRBD2 as D (6 bases). V was trimmed by 2 bases and J by 5 bases, leaving 15 bases between them. CDR3 size: 16 residues. Germline CDR1 reads MGHRA; CDR2 reads YSYEKL. The CDR3 reads CASSQQEGLGTGELFF. In DNA form, the CDR3 reads TGCGCCAGCAGCCAACAGGAGGGGTTGGGGACCGGGGAGCTGTTTTTT.

This clone was detected only a few times. V gene TRBV7-2 combines with J gene TRBJ2-3, with TRBD2 matching over 7 bases. CDR1 is SGHTA and CDR2 is FQGNSA in the germline V gene. This CDR3 is 13 amino acids long. The ends lost 1 base at V and 5 bases at J; junction bases unmatched: 0. The CDR3 DNA follows: TGTGCCAGCAGCTTAGTAGCGGGAGATACGCAGTATTTT. Its translation is CASSLVAGDTQYF.

The rearrangement links TRBV6-6 to TRBJ1-4; D gene uncertain. The germline V and J ends were trimmed by 0 bases and 8 bases, with 7 bases remaining between them. CDR3 size: 13 residues. CDR1 MNHNY and CDR2 SVGAGI come from the germline V gene (reference sequence). The CDR3: CASSYSGREKLFF. The CDR3 DNA reads as TGTGCCAGCAGTTACTCAGGGAGGGAAAAACTGTTTTTT.

V gene TRBV21-1 combines with J gene TRBJ2-2; no DNA check was done on the table's D call, TRBD1. TRBV21-1 is labeled a pseudogene. There are 13 residues in the CDR3. In nucleotides, the CDR3 is TGTGCCAGCAGCCCCGGACAAACCGGGGAGCTGTTTTTT. It codes for CASSPGQTGELFF.

The chain links TRBV9 to TRBJ1-5, with D hard to call. From germline, CDR1 is SGDLS and CDR2 YYNGEE. This CDR3 region has 11 residues. V dropped 9 bases and J dropped 5 bases, with 9 bases sitting between them. Here the CDR3 DNA reads TGTGCCACCCTTTTTGATCAGCCCCAGCATTTT. This translates into CATLFDQPQHF.

The chain employs TRBV3-1 (or the pseudogene TRBV3-2) and TRBJ2-7; 7 nucleotides align to TRBD1. CDR3 length: 12 amino acids. V lost 8 bases to trimming and J lost 0 bases; unmatched junction nucleotides: 1. Per germline, CDR1 LGHDT and CDR2 YNNKEL (reference sequence). The CDR3 sequence is CASGTASYEQYF. CDR3 nucleotide sequence: TGTGCCAGCGGGACAGCCTCCTACGAGCAGTACTTC.

This chain uses TRBV15 with TRBJ2-7; D ambiguous. Trimming stripped 0 bases from V and 4 bases from J, with 13 bases between. CDR1 and CDR2 from the germline V gene are LNHNV and YYDKDF (reference sequence). The CDR3 is 15 residues long. The CDR3 spells CATSRERGERYEQYF. As DNA, the CDR3 is TGTGCCACCAGCAGAGAAAGAGGAGAGAGGTACGAGCAGTACTTC.

The chain is built from TRBV18 and TRBJ2-3, with D perhaps TRBD1 (6 bases). CDR3 length: 14 amino acids. Germline loops: CDR1 KGHSH, CDR2 LQKENI. V lost 5 bases, J lost 1 base, and 10 bases lay in between. In DNA, the CDR3 is TGTGCCAGCTCAACACGACAGGGCACAGATACGCAGTATTTT. Amino acids: CASSTRQGTDTQYF.